This T cell receptor (beta chain) was sequenced during a study of T cells in Graves' hyperthyroidism and ophthalmopathy. Looking at the study overall: Peripheral blood samples were taken at initial diagnosis, prior to any treatment. Study results and caveats: A median approximately 6.8 months before onset, the model predicted ophthalmopathy. Most expanded thyroid clonotypes above 0.001 also appeared in blood.

Lactation, pregnancy, other autoimmune disease or uncontrolled infection excluded patients. Comments on this clonotype: The antigen remains unidentified.

Amplification targeted TCR beta CDR3 regions from RNA transcripts. TCR CDR3 underwent first-round RT-PCR with the HTBI primer set. Using its own MiXCR run on the multiplex PCR reads, TCRdb lists one record per CDR3 protein. The table records about half a million distinct CDR3 sequences, roughly 22% of them present only once. Germline CDR1 and CDR2: ENHRY and SYGVKD. Between the trimmed V and J ends, which lost 8 bases and 6 bases, there was a span of 15 bases. The CDR3 covers 13 residues. This TCR was recovered from a woman in her 70s with Graves' ophthalmopathy. Sequences were obtained from blood. V is TRBV10-3 and J is TRBJ2-3; D uncertain. CDR3 nucleotides: TGTGCCATCGGACCCCCAGCCGGGGATACGCAGTATTTT. Residues: CAIGPPAGDTQYF.